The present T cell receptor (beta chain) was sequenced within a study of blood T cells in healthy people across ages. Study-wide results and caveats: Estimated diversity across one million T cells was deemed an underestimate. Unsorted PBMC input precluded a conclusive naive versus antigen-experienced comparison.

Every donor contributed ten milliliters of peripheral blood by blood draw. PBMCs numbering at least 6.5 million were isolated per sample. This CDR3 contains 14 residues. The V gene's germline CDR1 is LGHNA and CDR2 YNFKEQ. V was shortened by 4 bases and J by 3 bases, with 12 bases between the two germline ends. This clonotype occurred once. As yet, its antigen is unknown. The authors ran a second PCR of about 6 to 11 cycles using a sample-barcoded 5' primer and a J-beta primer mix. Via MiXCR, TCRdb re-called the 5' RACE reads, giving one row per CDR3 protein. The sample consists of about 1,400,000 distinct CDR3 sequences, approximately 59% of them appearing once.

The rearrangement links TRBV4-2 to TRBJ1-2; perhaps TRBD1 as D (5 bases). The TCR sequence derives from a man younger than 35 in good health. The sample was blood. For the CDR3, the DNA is TGTGCCAGCAGCCTCGGGGACGGAGACTATGGCTACACCTTC. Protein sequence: CASSLGDGDYGYTF.